Following are 20 T cell receptor beta chains from one sample sequenced in a study of shared clonotypes between healthy human individuals. Repertoires were generated with immunoSEQ multiplex PCR, while TCRdb's copy carries only in-frame clones and drops some. The table includes around 2.1 million clones, 85% to 95% detected once. The naive CD8 population came from CD45RO-negative cells selected for CCR7, without terminally differentiated effector memory CD45RA+ cells. Source material: naive CD8+ T cells from PBMCs. These receptor sequences come from a man aged 18 to 29 in good health. Some clones in this sample may be carry-over from other donors' samples.

The chain recombines TRBV4-1 with TRBJ1-1; D unclear. The CDR3 sequence is 11 residues long. V was cut by 0 bases and J by 10 bases, with 6 bases left in between. Per the germline V gene, CDR1 is MGHRA and CDR2 is YSYEKL. For the CDR3, the DNA is TGCGCCAGCAGCCAAGATAGGGCAGCTTTCTTT. It translates to CASSQDRAAFF.

About this clone: The sample contains more than one DNA sequence encoding this CDR3. J is TRBJ2-6 and V is TRBV6-5; D is undetermined. Looked up from germline, CDR1 is MNHEY and CDR2 is SVGAGI. CDR3 length: 16 residues. V was clipped by 0 bases and J by 0 bases, with 6 bases between them. CDR3 in amino acids: CASSYSRVSGANVLTF. The CDR3, as DNA: TGTGCCAGCAGTTACTCAAGGGTCTCTGGGGCCAACGTCCTGACTTTC.

This chain uses TRBV5-4 with TRBJ2-7, with D tentatively TRBD1 (5 bases). Trimming took 2 bases from V and 3 from J, leaving 6 bases between them. CDR3 length equals 12 residues. Germline loops: CDR1 SGHNT, CDR2 YYREEE (reference sequence). CDR3 residues: CASSFDSYEQYF. The CDR3 nucleotides are TGTGCCAGCAGCTTTGACAGCTACGAGCAGTACTTC.

Notes on this clone: This CDR3 is also generated by other DNA sequences in the sample. The chain combines TRBV7-9 with TRBJ1-5, with D possibly matching TRBD1 (5 bases). The germline CDR1 and CDR2 sequences are SEHNR and FQNEAQ (reference sequence). V lost 5 bases to trimming and J lost 0 bases, with 8 bases between them. The CDR3 is made up of 14 amino acids. CDR3 nucleotides: TGTGCCAGCAGCGGGACTGATAGCAATCAGCCCCAGCATTTT. Amino acid sequence: CASSGTDSNQPQHF.

The chain joins TRBV15 to TRBJ2-2, with TRBD2 matching over 11 bases. CDR1 LNHNV and CDR2 YYDKDF come from the germline V gene (reference sequence). The V gene end was trimmed by 5 bases and the J gene end by 6 bases; junction bases not matched to a gene: 5. The CDR3 sequence is 15 residues long. The CDR3 DNA reads as TGTGCCACCAGCGGTATGACTAGCGGGGCCGGGGAGCTGTTTTTT. As protein: CATSGMTSGAGELFF.

The rearrangement joins TRBV28 to TRBJ2-1, with D possibly called TRBD1 or TRBD2 (5 bases each). Germline CDR1 is MDHEN and CDR2 is SYDVKM. This CDR3 contains 16 residues. V was trimmed by 6 bases and J by 5 bases, leaving 20 bases between them. The CDR3 bases are TGTGCCAGCAGCCATCCGCCGGGACCCCAGGACAATGAGCAGTTCTTC. Translation: CASSHPPGPQDNEQFF.

This clone has a handful of counts. This sequence joins TRBV27 and TRBJ1-4, with 7 bases identical to TRBD1. The CDR3 consists of 15 residues. From germline, CDR1 is MNHEY and CDR2 SMNVEV (reference sequence). Unmatched junction bases numbered 7, after V lost 4 bases and J lost 5 bases. CDR3 residues: CASSWMPDRNEKLFF. The CDR3 nucleotides read TGTGCCAGCAGTTGGATGCCGGACAGGAATGAAAAACTGTTTTTT. Full variable domain (missing parts from reference TRBV27 and TRBJ1-4): EAQVTQNPRYLITVTGKKLTVTCSQNMNHEYMSWYRQDPGLGLRQIYYSMNVEVTDKGDVPEGYKVSRKEKRNFPLILESPSPNQTSLYFCASSWMPDRNEKLFFGSGTQLSVL.

The chain recombines TRBV13 with TRBJ2-3; D is ambiguous. This CDR3 contains 13 residues. V lost 5 bases and J 8 bases, leaving 14 bases between the germline ends. Germline loops: CDR1 PRHDT, CDR2 FYEKMQ (reference sequence). As DNA, the CDR3 is TGTGCCAGCAGCCTCGGGCGTTCTGGTACGCAGTATTTT. Its translation: CASSLGRSGTQYF.

The gene calls are TRBV9 and TRBJ2-1; TRBD2 matches 8 bases. This CDR3 region has 19 residues. The junction had 16 bases not matched to a gene; V was cut back by 3 bases and J by 2 bases. CDR1 is SGDLS and CDR2 is YYNGEE in the germline V gene. DNA for the CDR3: TGTGCCAGCAGCGGACCCCTGACCCCCACGGGAGGGCCCTACAATGAGCAGTTCTTC. Translation gives CASSGPLTPTGGPYNEQFF. The full variable domain, its missing parts supplied by reference TRBV9 and TRBJ2-1, is DSGVTQTPKHLITATGQRVTLRCSPRSGDLSVYWYQQSLDQGLQFLIQYYNGEERAKGNILERFSAQQFPDLHSELNLSSLELGDSALYFCASSGPLTPTGGPYNEQFFGPGTRLTVL.

The gene calls are TRBV4-1 and TRBJ2-6; no clear D. The germline V and J ends were trimmed by 0 bases and 4 bases, with 7 bases remaining between them. The CDR3 consists of 15 residues. CDR1 is MGHRA and CDR2 is YSYEKL in the germline V gene. The CDR3 loop is CASSQEVGGANVLTF. The CDR3 bases are TGCGCCAGCAGCCAAGAGGTTGGGGGGGCCAACGTCCTGACTTTC.

The chain combines TRBV14 with TRBJ1-4; D gene ambiguous. Looked up from germline, CDR1 is SGHDN and CDR2 is FVKESK. With 5 bases removed from V and 7 bases from J, the gap between germline ends came to 11 bases. This CDR3 region has 13 residues. The CDR3 nucleotides read TGTGCCAGCAGCATACGGCCGGGTGAAAAACTGTTTTTT. Translated: CASSIRPGEKLFF.

The V call is TRBV11-2, the J call TRBJ1-1; D may be TRBD1 (5 bases). Trimming took 5 bases from V and 0 from J, leaving 13 bases between them. The CDR3 length is 15 residues. Per the germline V gene, CDR1 is SGHAT and CDR2 is FQNNGV. CDR3 sequence reads: CASSTGRYMNTEAFF. DNA of the CDR3: TGTGCCAGCAGCACGGGACGGTACATGAACACTGAAGCTTTCTTT.

The chain links TRBV21-1 to TRBJ2-7. TRBV21-1 is marked as a pseudogene. The CDR3 covers 13 residues. In DNA, the CDR3 is TGTGCCAGCAGCAGAAAGGTGGAAGGCGAGCAGTACTTC. Amino acid sequence: CASSRKVEGEQYF.

This chain joins TRBV28 and TRBJ2-5, with 9 bases identical to TRBD2. The CDR3 contains 16 residues. Germline CDR1 is MDHEN and CDR2 is SYDVKM. V was pared by 2 bases and J by 4 bases, with 8 bases of the junction left unmatched. The CDR3 bases are TGTGCCAGCAGTTTAGAGTTTAGCGGGAGTTCAGAGACCCAGTACTTC. Translating it yields CASSLEFSGSSETQYF.

CDR3: CSVALAGGQYF. Here the CDR3 DNA reads TGCAGCGTTGCACTAGCAGGCGGGCAGTACTTC. V gene TRBV29-1 combines with J gene TRBJ2-7, with D perhaps matching TRBD2 (6 bases). The V end was cut by 4 bases, the J end by 9 bases, with 13 bases between. CDR1 and CDR2 from the germline V gene are SQVTM and ANQGSEA. The CDR3 has 11 residues.

About this clone itself: The sample has other DNA sequences that encode this CDR3 too. This rearrangement joins TRBV4-1 to TRBJ2-7, with TRBD1 matching 10 bases. CDR3 length: 14 residues. V gave up 1 base and J gave up 6 bases; unmatched junction bases: 3. Germline V gene sequence: CDR1 MGHRA, CDR2 YSYEKL. CDR3 sequence reads: CASSQGTGGSEQYF. DNA of the CDR3: TGCGCCAGCAGCCAAGGGACAGGGGGTAGCGAGCAGTACTTC.

This clone was observed a handful of times. The chain employs TRBV2 and TRBJ1-1; TRBD1 is a possible D gene (5 bases). Trimming left V 11 bases short and J 5 bases short, with 12 bases between. CDR1 is SNHLY and CDR2 is FYNNEI in the germline V gene. The CDR3 spans 11 residues. CDR3 in amino acids: CAGHQGTEAFF. The CDR3 region has the DNA TGTGCCGGGCACCAGGGAACTGAAGCTTTCTTT.

This clone was observed a single time. The V call is TRBV27, the J call TRBJ2-1; D possibly corresponds to TRBD1 (6 bases). V shed 4 bases and J shed 7 bases, with 17 bases lying between them. The V gene's germline CDR1 is MNHEY and CDR2 SMNVEV (reference sequence). This CDR3 region has 15 residues. The CDR3 DNA reads as TGTGCCAGCAGTTCTCAAACAGGGTTTTGGAATGAGCAGTTCTTC. Translated: CASSSQTGFWNEQFF.

The V call is TRBV29-1, the J call TRBJ1-1, with no clear D. The germline V and J ends were trimmed by 8 bases and 0 bases, with 13 bases remaining between them. Germline CDR1 reads SQVTM; CDR2 reads ANQGSEA. The CDR3 sequence is 13 residues long. In DNA, the CDR3 is TGCAGCATTATTGGGCCCTTGAACACTGAAGCTTTCTTT. Translated, it gives CSIIGPLNTEAFF.

The chain is built from TRBV6-5 and TRBJ2-1; TRBD2 agrees at 9 bases. CDR3 length: 14 amino acids. Trimming took 2 bases from V and 7 from J; bases not matched to a gene: 3. Germline V gives CDR1 MNHEY, CDR2 SVGAGI. The CDR3 spells CASSYGTSLNEQFF. CDR3 sequence (DNA): TGTGCCAGCAGTTACGGGACTAGCCTGAATGAGCAGTTCTTC.